The text below deals with one T cell receptor beta chain. No cognate antigen has been identified for it. Per-base qualities were not stored, and no clone one base away is much larger. This sample was included in a study of lymphopenia after photon versus proton radiotherapy (dated by TCRdb to about 2019). For the study in its entirety: The study compared the immunological effects of photon versus proton radiation therapy in patients with gastrointestinal tumors who developed high-grade lymphopenia. The cohort comprised some 20 patients with gastrointestinal tumors who received either photon or proton therapy and then developed lymphopenia. The study was designed to characterize how the impact on the immune system differs between the two radiation modalities. Results the study describes overall, beyond this receptor: During treatment, patients who received proton therapy stayed relatively stable, whereas patients who received photon therapy lost naive T cells and TCR diversity and gained effector/memory populations. Across the cohort, an inverse correlation was found between a larger post-nadir drop in TCR diversity and overall survival time among patients who died. The authors looked at the survival association only in patients who died, and they framed better survival with proton therapy as a possibility rather than a demonstrated result. Once the lymphocyte count had reached its nadir, the repertoires of photon-treated patients showed oligoclonal expansion, particularly of CD8+ Temra cells, and this expansion drove the decline in diversity.

The germline V gene specifies SGHDT as CDR1 and YYEEEE as CDR2. Clipping removes 4 bases from V and 6 bases from J, with 4 as the unmatched junction base count. The CDR3 starts with the cysteine, ends with the phenylalanine, and has 14 residues. Just CDR3 DNA is preserved here, 42 bases in frame from base 1. Libraries were built with the immunoSEQ multiplex PCR assay. Deep sequencing of rearranged TCR beta loci, alongside multiparametric flow cytometry, was used to profile T cell repertoires. In its TCRdb copy, this immuneACCESS table keeps in-frame sequences only and misses some clones. Where compared with another copy, unresolved V genes explain less than half of these, and the others have no known cause. The sample has 150,000 or so clones on record, 80% to 90% of them singletons. Clones ranked in the top ten supply about 4.4% of the sample.

The chain is made from TRBV5-6 and TRBJ1-4; 9 junctional bases match TRBD1. This sequence was found in a man aged 50-59 years with gastric cancer. The sequencing here drew on peripheral blood, taken from a patient treated with photon-based radiotherapy. DNA sequence: TGTGCCAGCAGCCAGGACAGGGGAGATGAAAAACTGTTTTTT. The encoded protein is CASSQDRGDEKLFF.